This T cell receptor (beta chain) was profiled in a study of blood T cell repertoires in COVID-19. Study information: Acute-phase and convalescent COVID-19 samples originated in the United States, Italy and Spain.

The CDR3 extends over 17 amino acids. The germline gives CDR1 SEHNR, CDR2 FQNEAQ (reference sequence). After removal of 5 bases from V and 6 bases from J, the junction contained 12 bases not matched to a gene. Assay used: immunoSEQ multiplex PCR; TCRdb lists only in-frame clones, some missing. The sample yields about 400,000 clones, roughly 89% seen once. Recovered Cohort 3 donors showed two negative PCRs, clearance, or symptom resolution. This clonotype was sampled from a woman aged 25 to 45 who had recovered from COVID-19. The chain couples TRBV7-9 to TRBJ2-2; TRBD1 agrees at 10 bases. Sequencing was performed on PBMCs or T cells enriched from blood (not recorded which). The chain's CDR3 is CASSTGDRGQFAGELFF. For the CDR3, the DNA is TGTGCCAGCAGCACCGGGGACAGGGGTCAATTCGCCGGGGAGCTGTTTTTT.